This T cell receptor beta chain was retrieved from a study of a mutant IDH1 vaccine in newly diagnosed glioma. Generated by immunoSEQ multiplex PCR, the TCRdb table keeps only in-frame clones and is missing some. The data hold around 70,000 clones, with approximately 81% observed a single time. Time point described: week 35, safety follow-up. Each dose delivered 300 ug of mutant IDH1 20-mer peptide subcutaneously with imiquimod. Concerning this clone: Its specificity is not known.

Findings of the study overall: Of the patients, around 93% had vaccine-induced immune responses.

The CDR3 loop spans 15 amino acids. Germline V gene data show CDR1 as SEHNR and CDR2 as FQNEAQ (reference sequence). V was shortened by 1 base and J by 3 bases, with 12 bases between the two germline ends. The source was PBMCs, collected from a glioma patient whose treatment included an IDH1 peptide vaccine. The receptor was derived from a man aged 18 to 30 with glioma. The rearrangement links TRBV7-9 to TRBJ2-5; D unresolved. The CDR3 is CASSLGFRDKETQYF. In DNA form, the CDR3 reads TGTGCCAGCAGCTTAGGCTTTAGGGATAAAGAGACCCAGTACTTC.